This T cell receptor (beta chain) is drawn from a study of cytomegalovirus exposure and HLA in healthy donors. The CDR3 sequence is 15 residues long. The ends lost 5 bases at V and 9 bases at J; junction bases unmatched: 9. Germline V gene data show CDR1 as LGHNT and CDR2 as FRNRAP. Libraries were prepared by immunoSEQ multiplex PCR; TCRdb keeps only in-frame clonotypes and omits some of them. This sample has about 220,000 clones, with 75% to 95% found just once. Study conclusions and caveats: A later analysis found first-cohort TCR clusters tended to co-occur in the 95 to 150 validation repertoires. Reports showed the classifier diagnosing cytomegalovirus status with high specificity and sensitivity. Overall, roughly 160 TCR beta chains were annotated as cytomegalovirus-associated.

Remarks on this clone: Antigen unknown.

This TCR derives from a woman between 18 and 30 years old in good health and CMV-seronegative. Material: PBMCs. The chain carries TRBV12-5 and TRBJ2-1, with 11 bases that match TRBD2. The CDR3: CASGAPLAGEGEQFF. In DNA form, the CDR3 reads TGTGCTAGTGGTGCCCCACTAGCGGGAGAAGGTGAGCAGTTCTTC.